The rows below give T cell receptor beta chains drawn from one sample of a study of OX40 agonist ivuxolimab in advanced cancers. Here immunoSEQ multiplex PCR was the method, and the copy in TCRdb shows in-frame clones only, minus some. This sample has under 25,000 clones; roughly nine tenths occur once, and the top ten carry roughly 15%. The material was CD4+ or CD8+ T cells sorted from blood, obtained in a trial of the OX40 agonist ivuxolimab. These receptor sequences come from an adult with an advanced solid tumor such as melanoma, head and neck, liver or kidney cancer. Both conserved end residues are part of each CDR3. D genes are given only for firm matches. Rows may omit the clone size; those that give it use once, few, many or a size class.

j_call: TRBJ2-7; d_call: TRBD2; v_call: TRBV5-5; clone_size: .; cdr3_aa: CASSLVLGLEVGEQYF; cdr3_nt: TGTGCCAGCAGCCTGGTCCTGGGACTAGAGGTGGGCGAGCAGTACTTC
j_call: TRBJ2-5; d_call: .; v_call: TRBV11-3; clone_size: .; cdr3_aa: CASSSDTGRETQYF; cdr3_nt: TGTGCCAGCAGCTCCGATACAGGGAGAGAGACCCAGTACTTC
j_call: TRBJ2-2; d_call: TRBD1; v_call: TRBV4-3; clone_size: .; cdr3_aa: CASSRMPTGQGVNTGELFF; cdr3_nt: TGCGCCAGCAGCCGAATGCCGACAGGACAGGGGGTGAACACCGGGGAGCTGTTTTTT
j_call: TRBJ2-2; d_call: TRBD2; v_call: TRBV10-3; clone_size: .; cdr3_aa: CAITSGPNTGELFF; cdr3_nt: TGTGCCATCACTAGCGGACCTAACACCGGGGAGCTGTTTTTT
j_call: TRBJ1-3; d_call: .; v_call: TRBV19; clone_size: .; cdr3_aa: CASRGITGLAGNTIYF; cdr3_nt: TGTGCCAGTAGGGGGATTACAGGGTTGGCTGGAAACACCATATATTTT
j_call: TRBJ2-5; d_call: .; v_call: TRBV30; clone_size: once; cdr3_aa: CAWSVGQTETQYF; cdr3_nt: TGTGCCTGGAGTGTGGGGCAGACGGAGACCCAGTACTTC
j_call: TRBJ2-1; d_call: .; v_call: TRBV7-9; clone_size: .; cdr3_aa: CASSRTHLWGNEQFF; cdr3_nt: TGTGCCAGCAGCCGGACTCATCTCTGGGGCAATGAGCAGTTCTTC
j_call: TRBJ1-2; d_call: .; v_call: TRBV5-8; clone_size: .; cdr3_aa: CASSLQGHGYTF; cdr3_nt: TGTGCCAGCAGCTTGCAGGGTCATGGCTACACCTTC
j_call: TRBJ2-7; d_call: .; v_call: TRBV6-1; clone_size: .; cdr3_aa: CASSQAGSYEQYF; cdr3_nt: TGTGCCAGCAGCCAAGCGGGTTCCTACGAGCAGTACTTC
j_call: TRBJ2-3; d_call: TRBD2; v_call: TRBV29-1; clone_size: .; cdr3_aa: CSVLAGTSTDTQYF; cdr3_nt: TGCAGCGTTTTAGCGGGAACTAGCACAGATACGCAGTATTTT
j_call: TRBJ1-4; d_call: .; v_call: TRBV4-3; clone_size: .; cdr3_aa: CASSQDGSKDVSTYEKLFF; cdr3_nt: TGCGCCAGCAGCCAAGATGGCAGTAAAGATGTTTCAACTTATGAAAAACTGTTTTTT
j_call: TRBJ1-3; d_call: .; v_call: TRBV5-1; clone_size: .; cdr3_aa: CASSFADPARATGNTIYF; cdr3_nt: TGCGCCAGCAGCTTCGCCGATCCAGCAAGGGCTACTGGAAACACCATATATTTT
j_call: TRBJ2-7; d_call: TRBD2; v_call: TRBV5-4; clone_size: .; cdr3_aa: CASSRGGSGYEQYF; cdr3_nt: TGTGCCAGCAGCCGGGGGGGTAGCGGCTACGAGCAGTACTTC
j_call: TRBJ2-5; d_call: TRBD1; v_call: TRBV2; clone_size: .; cdr3_aa: CASSRDRQETQYF; cdr3_nt: TGTGCCAGCAGTAGGGACAGACAAGAGACCCAGTACTTC
j_call: TRBJ1-4; d_call: .; v_call: TRBV6-5; clone_size: .; cdr3_aa: CASSYSGYGEKLFF; cdr3_nt: TGTGCCAGCAGTTATTCGGGTTATGGTGAAAAACTGTTTTTT
j_call: TRBJ2-3; d_call: TRBD2; v_call: TRBV27; clone_size: .; cdr3_aa: CASSFLAGQSTDTQYF; cdr3_nt: TGTGCCAGCAGTTTTCTAGCGGGCCAAAGCACAGATACGCAGTATTTT
j_call: TRBJ1-2; d_call: TRBD1; v_call: TRBV19; clone_size: .; cdr3_aa: CASSGGQGKFANYGYTF; cdr3_nt: TGTGCCAGTAGTGGAGGACAGGGGAAGTTTGCTAACTATGGCTACACCTTC
j_call: TRBJ2-3; d_call: TRBD2; v_call: TRBV11-1; clone_size: .; cdr3_aa: CASRSGLAGASDTQYF; cdr3_nt: TGTGCCAGCAGATCGGGACTAGCGGGAGCATCAGATACGCAGTATTTT
j_call: TRBJ1-6; d_call: .; v_call: TRBV10-2; clone_size: once; cdr3_aa: CASRFSTAYNSPLHF; cdr3_nt: TGCGCCAGCAGATTCAGCACGGCTTATAATTCACCCCTCCACTTT
j_call: TRBJ1-5; d_call: .; v_call: TRBV9; clone_size: medium-sized; cdr3_aa: CASSRLAGQPQHF; cdr3_nt: TGTGCCAGCAGCAGGCTGGCAGGTCAGCCCCAGCATTTT
j_call: TRBJ1-1; d_call: .; v_call: TRBV4-1; clone_size: .; cdr3_aa: CASSQGGDRPQAFF; cdr3_nt: TGCGCCAGCAGCCAGGGGGGGGACCGGCCGCAAGCTTTCTTT
j_call: TRBJ2-4; d_call: TRBD2; v_call: TRBV7-2; clone_size: once; cdr3_aa: CASSPRRGLAGDKNIQYF; cdr3_nt: TGTGCCAGCAGCCCCCGCCGGGGACTAGCGGGGGACAAAAACATTCAGTACTTC
j_call: TRBJ2-3; d_call: .; v_call: TRBV18; clone_size: .; cdr3_aa: CASSAFTISTDTQYF; cdr3_nt: TGTGCCAGCTCCGCATTTACCATTAGCACAGATACGCAGTATTTT
j_call: TRBJ1-4; d_call: .; v_call: TRBV2; clone_size: .; cdr3_aa: CASLQGKKNEKLFF; cdr3_nt: TGTGCCAGCCTCCAGGGTAAAAAAAACGAAAAACTGTTTTTT
j_call: TRBJ2-1; d_call: .; v_call: TRBV7-2; clone_size: .; cdr3_aa: CASSLAGMAGEQFF; cdr3_nt: TGTGCCAGCAGCTTAGCGGGGATGGCGGGTGAGCAGTTCTTC
j_call: TRBJ2-3; d_call: .; v_call: TRBV11-3; clone_size: .; cdr3_aa: CASSSWEDTQYF; cdr3_nt: TGTGCCAGCAGCTCCTGGGAGGATACGCAGTATTTT
j_call: TRBJ1-3; d_call: TRBD1; v_call: TRBV2; clone_size: .; cdr3_aa: CASSVGTGYGNTIYF; cdr3_nt: TGTGCCAGCAGTGTAGGGACAGGGTACGGAAACACCATATATTTT
j_call: TRBJ1-4; d_call: TRBD1; v_call: TRBV25-1; clone_size: .; cdr3_aa: CASSEIDRGNEKLFF; cdr3_nt: TGTGCCAGCAGTGAGATTGACAGGGGGAACGAAAAACTGTTTTTT
j_call: TRBJ1-4; d_call: .; v_call: TRBV7-2; clone_size: .; cdr3_aa: CASSPDSTTNEKLFF; cdr3_nt: TGTGCCAGCAGCCCAGACAGTACAACTAATGAAAAACTGTTTTTT
j_call: TRBJ1-3; d_call: .; v_call: TRBV5-1; clone_size: .; cdr3_aa: CASSLGTATSGNTIYF; cdr3_nt: TGCGCCAGCAGCTTGGGGACAGCTACCTCTGGAAACACCATATATTTT
j_call: TRBJ2-5; d_call: .; v_call: TRBV5-6; clone_size: .; cdr3_aa: CASSLVSSQETQYF; cdr3_nt: TGTGCCAGCAGCTTGGTTAGCAGTCAAGAGACCCAGTACTTC
j_call: TRBJ1-2; d_call: .; v_call: TRBV6-5; clone_size: few; cdr3_aa: CASSYSSGINYGYTF; cdr3_nt: TGTGCCAGCAGTTACTCGTCGGGGATAAACTATGGCTACACCTTC
j_call: TRBJ1-2; d_call: .; v_call: TRBV6-1; clone_size: few; cdr3_aa: CASSGSGRNYGYTF; cdr3_nt: TGTGCCAGCAGTGGATCAGGGAGAAACTATGGCTACACCTTC
j_call: TRBJ2-5; d_call: .; v_call: TRBV5-8; clone_size: .; cdr3_aa: CASSLLWGQETQYF; cdr3_nt: TGTGCCAGCAGCCTACTATGGGGGCAAGAGACCCAGTACTTC
j_call: TRBJ2-1; d_call: TRBD2; v_call: TRBV5-8; clone_size: .; cdr3_aa: CASSFRGGRLNEQFF; cdr3_nt: TGTGCCAGCAGCTTTCGGGGGGGCCGGTTGAATGAGCAGTTCTTC
j_call: TRBJ1-1; d_call: .; v_call: TRBV6-5; clone_size: .; cdr3_aa: CASSYSRGNTEAFF; cdr3_nt: TGTGCCAGCAGTTACTCGAGGGGGAACACTGAAGCTTTCTTT
j_call: TRBJ2-1; d_call: TRBD2; v_call: TRBV9; clone_size: .; cdr3_aa: CASSVAGGLAGVYNEQFF; cdr3_nt: TGTGCCAGCAGCGTGGCGGGGGGGCTAGCGGGAGTGTACAATGAGCAGTTCTTC
j_call: TRBJ1-1; d_call: TRBD1; v_call: TRBV6-6; clone_size: .; cdr3_aa: CASSKTGGPLEAFF; cdr3_nt: TGTGCCAGCAGTAAGACAGGGGGCCCCCTTGAAGCTTTCTTT
j_call: TRBJ2-7; d_call: TRBD1; v_call: TRBV9; clone_size: .; cdr3_aa: CASSPEGATYEQYF; cdr3_nt: TGTGCCAGCAGCCCCGAGGGGGCGACCTACGAGCAGTACTTC
j_call: TRBJ2-3; d_call: .; v_call: TRBV18; clone_size: .; cdr3_aa: CASSPSDSTQYF; cdr3_nt: TGTGCCAGCTCACCATCAGATAGTACGCAGTATTTT
j_call: TRBJ2-5; d_call: .; v_call: TRBV13; clone_size: .; cdr3_aa: CASSLAARRAGRHVAETQYF; cdr3_nt: TGTGCCAGCAGCTTAGCTGCCCGGAGGGCGGGGCGACATGTGGCAGAGACCCAGTACTTC
j_call: TRBJ1-2; d_call: TRBD1; v_call: TRBV7-7; clone_size: .; cdr3_aa: CASSLVQGGLWNYGYTF; cdr3_nt: TGTGCTAGCAGCTTAGTGCAGGGGGGTTTGTGGAACTATGGCTACACCTTC
j_call: TRBJ1-5; d_call: .; v_call: TRBV6-1; clone_size: .; cdr3_aa: CASSAGRFSNQPQHF; cdr3_nt: TGTGCCAGCAGTGCTGGGAGGTTTAGCAATCAGCCCCAGCATTTT
j_call: TRBJ2-1; d_call: TRBD1; v_call: TRBV7-3; clone_size: .; cdr3_aa: CASSSDRGQYNEQFF; cdr3_nt: TGTGCCAGCAGCTCTGACAGGGGTCAATACAATGAGCAGTTCTTC
j_call: TRBJ1-1; d_call: .; v_call: TRBV10-1; clone_size: once; cdr3_aa: CASSEWTVDNVDTEAFF; cdr3_nt: TGCGCCAGCAGTGAGTGGACAGTTGATAATGTGGACACTGAAGCTTTCTTT
j_call: TRBJ1-4; d_call: TRBD1; v_call: TRBV5-5; clone_size: .; cdr3_aa: CASDRDGGEKLFF; cdr3_nt: TGTGCCAGCGACAGGGACGGGGGTGAAAAACTGTTTTTT
j_call: TRBJ2-1; d_call: .; v_call: TRBV7-3; clone_size: once; cdr3_aa: CASSPVYGGAYNEQFF; cdr3_nt: TGTGCCAGCAGCCCAGTATATGGGGGAGCCTACAATGAGCAGTTCTTC
j_call: TRBJ1-2; d_call: .; v_call: TRBV5-8; clone_size: .; cdr3_aa: CASSTDGPGYTF; cdr3_nt: TGTGCCAGCAGCACGGACGGGCCTGGCTACACCTTC
j_call: TRBJ2-2; d_call: .; v_call: TRBV11-3; clone_size: .; cdr3_aa: CASSSTGELFF; cdr3_nt: TGTGCCAGCTCTTCGACCGGGGAGCTGTTTTTT
j_call: TRBJ2-2; d_call: TRBD1; v_call: TRBV5-6; clone_size: .; cdr3_aa: CASRGQGSTGELFF; cdr3_nt: TGTGCCAGCAGAGGACAGGGGAGCACCGGGGAGCTGTTTTTT
j_call: TRBJ2-1; d_call: .; v_call: TRBV19; clone_size: .; cdr3_aa: CASSIRPRGSNEQFF; cdr3_nt: TGTGCCAGTAGTATTCGCCCCAGGGGAAGCAATGAGCAGTTCTTC